Listed below are T cell receptor beta chains from one sample, sequenced in a study of control samples from healthy donors and cancer patients. This table comes from immunoSEQ multiplex PCR, and its TCRdb copy is limited to in-frame clones, with some not included. The table has 80,000 or so clones, around 92% seen once. Material: blood. These receptors came from a man in his fifties in good health. CDR3s include the opening cysteine and the closing phenylalanine or tryptophan. The D gene is left open where the match is weak. Clone size appears in some rows only: once, few, many, or a class for an expanded clone.

v_gene	j_gene	d_gene	abundance	CDR3nt	CDR3aa
TRBV5-1	TRBJ2-1	-	-	TGCGCCAGCAGCCCGATAAGGGACAATGAGCAGTTCTTC	CASSPIRDNEQFF
TRBV18	TRBJ1-3	-	once	TGTGCCAGCTCACTCCGAGATGACGGCACCATATATTTT	CASSLRDDGTIYF
TRBV5-6	TRBJ2-1	-	-	TGTGCCAGCAGCTTGGTCCGGGCGGAGCAGTTCTTC	CASSLVRAEQFF
TRBV18	TRBJ1-1	-	-	TGTGCCAGCTCACCCAGTAAAACTGAAGCTTTCTTT	CASSPSKTEAFF
TRBV11-2	TRBJ2-2	-	-	TGTGCCAGCAGCTTAGCAGGGTGGGGCACAACCCCCGGGGAGCTGTTTTTT	CASSLAGWGTTPGELFF
TRBV12-5	TRBJ1-2	-	once	TGTGCTAGTGGCCAGGACGGACCACTCTATGGCTACACCTTC	CASGQDGPLYGYTF
TRBV5-1	TRBJ2-7	-	-	TGCGCCAGCAATCAAGGATGGTCGGGGGCCGGCGAGCAGTACTTC	CASNQGWSGAGEQYF
TRBV6-5	TRBJ1-2	-	-	TGTGCCAGCAGTTATTCTGGGCCCTCGGGGGGCTACACCTTC	CASSYSGPSGGYTF
TRBV18	TRBJ1-5	-	-	TGTGCCAGCTCACGTTCGTCAGGGACCGATAGCAATCAGCCCCAGCATTTT	CASSRSSGTDSNQPQHF
TRBV15	TRBJ2-7	-	-	TGTGCCACCAGCAGAGGGGGGAATTCCGACGAGCAGTACTTC	CATSRGGNSDEQYF
TRBV11-3	TRBJ2-3	TRBD2	-	TGTGCCAGCAGTAGCGGGGACCGTTGGTCGAGCACAGATACGCAGTATTTT	CASSSGDRWSSTDTQYF
TRBV27	TRBJ2-1	-	-	TGTGCCAGCTCCTCCCAGAAAGATAGCTCCTACAATGAGCAGTTCTTC	CASSSQKDSSYNEQFF
TRBV7-9	TRBJ2-1	-	few	TGTGCCAGCAGCTTAGGGAATGAGCAGTTCTTC	CASSLGNEQFF
TRBV12-3/TRBV12-4	TRBJ2-7	-	-	TGTGCCAGCAGTTTATTCGGAGCCGAGCAGTACTTC	CASSLFGAEQYF
TRBV10-3	TRBJ1-5	-	-	TGTGCCATCAGGGAAGGTCAGAATCAGCCCCAGCATTTT	CAIREGQNQPQHF
TRBV7-2	TRBJ1-1	-	-	TGTGCCAGCAGCTTAGCCCTGGAAGCTTTCTTT	CASSLALEAFF
TRBV6-2/TRBV6-3	TRBJ1-2	TRBD1	-	TGTGCCAGCAGCCTGACAGGGGGATATGGCTACACCTTC	CASSLTGGYGYTF
TRBV7-7	TRBJ1-1	TRBD1	-	TGTGCCAGCAGCTTAACGCGGGACAGTGAAGCTTTCTTT	CASSLTRDSEAFF
TRBV5-6	TRBJ2-7	-	-	TGTGCCAGCACCAACGGGATCTCGGAGCAGTACTTC	CASTNGISEQYF
TRBV6-2/TRBV6-3	TRBJ1-6	-	once	TGTGCCAGCAGTTACACCCAGGGGAATAATTCACCCCTCCACTTT	CASSYTQGNNSPLHF
TRBV20-1	TRBJ1-1	-	-	TGCAGTGTTCATGGGAACACTGAAGCTTTCTTT	CSVHGNTEAFF
TRBV25-1	TRBJ2-7	-	once	TGTGCCAGCAGTCGCCAGACCTACGAGCAGTACTTC	CASSRQTYEQYF
TRBV5-6	TRBJ1-2	TRBD1	-	TGTGCCAGCAGCTACGTACAGGGGAGCTATGGCTACACCTTC	CASSYVQGSYGYTF
TRBV6-6	TRBJ1-2	TRBD1	-	TGTGCCAGCAGTTACTCGACCGGGACAGACTATGGCTACACCTTC	CASSYSTGTDYGYTF
TRBV30	TRBJ1-1	-	-	TGTGCCTGGAAGTCCTTGGGCTGGAACACTGAAGCTTTCTTT	CAWKSLGWNTEAFF